These 5 T cell receptor beta chains originate from one sample sequenced in a study of monozygotic twins with inflammatory bowel disease. TCRdb re-called the 5' RACE reads; one entry per CDR3 protein, DNA not given. Its table lists some 450,000 distinct CDR3 sequences. Sequencing was performed on blood. The source of these receptors is a human donor with ulcerative colitis or Crohn's disease, or a healthy co-twin of an affected twin (not recorded which).

The chain joins TRBV19 to TRBJ1-2; checking the TCRdb D call of TRBD1 is not possible without DNA. CDR3 length equals 13 residues. Germline V lookup: CDR1 LNHDA, CDR2 SQIVND (reference sequence). This CDR3 is CASNSPGEHGYTF.

The V call is TRBV12-3 or TRBV12-4, the J call TRBJ2-1; TCRdb's D gene call, TRBD1, goes unchecked for lack of DNA. The CDR3 runs to 12 residues. The CDR3: CASSPTRGEQFF.

The J gene is TRBJ1-1, the V gene TRBV5-1. Per germline, CDR1 SGHRS and CDR2 YFSETQ. This CDR3 contains 13 residues. This CDR3 is CASSAGGANEAFF.

The chain links TRBV6-1 to TRBJ2-2; TCRdb selects TRBD1, and the lack of DNA leaves this call unchecked. The CDR3 contains 17 residues. Per the germline V gene, CDR1 is MNHNS and CDR2 is SASEGT. The chain's CDR3 is CASSAWWGQGYSGELFF.

V and J are TRBV11-2 and TRBJ2-1; checking the TCRdb D call of TRBD2 is not possible without DNA. The CDR3 length is 18 residues. CDR1 SGHAT and CDR2 FQNNGV come from the germline V gene. The CDR3 loop reads CASSLKLAGGHLYNEQFF.